This TCR beta chain appears in the sequencing data of a study of cytomegalovirus exposure and HLA in healthy donors (dated by TCRdb to 2015 to 2018). Concerning the study at large: An earlier analysis of roughly 500 of the donors reported approximately 280 Gb of sequence data and 95 million to 120 million unique TCR beta sequences obtained from some 170 million T cells. An early release covering approximately 600 HLA-typed donors comprised roughly 300 gigabases of sequencing data and roughly 85 million unique TCR sequences. Of the 300 to 500 genotyped donors, 75% to 85% were placed in the genetic ancestry cluster associated with self-reported Caucasian donors. The study aimed to test whether cataloging public T cell receptors could reveal signatures of past pathogen exposure. The study used immunosequencing to profile the T cell repertoires of several hundred subjects and linked those repertoires to cytomegalovirus serostatus. Besides the first cohort of more than 650 subjects, a separate validation cohort made up of 120 different subjects was used. High-throughput TCR immunosequencing, statistical association of individual TCRs with disease status, and machine learning were combined to predict cytomegalovirus infection status. To study patterns of TCR occurrence, a later analysis re-analyzed previously published TCR beta repertoires from 666 donors and added high-resolution HLA genotyping. Rather than drawing on any new phenotypic data, the later analysis identified candidate immune exposures from TCR beta sequences and the way those sequences occurred across donors. An earlier analysis of approximately 580 of the donors used high-throughput TCR beta sequencing to judge whether each TCR beta V gene segment behaved as functional or pseudogenic. Alongside the repertoire data, information on donor age, sex, ethnicity and CMV serostatus was compiled. A later genetic analysis used genome-wide SNP genotypes for about 65% of the 666 donors, treating that subset as a discovery cohort. Every discovery cohort repertoire had been produced on one sequencing platform. HLA typing included class I and class II loci at four-digit resolution. The number of typed donors differed by locus: about 620-640 for A, B, C, DRB1 and DQB1; 500 to 550 for DQA1; approximately 610 for DPA1; and roughly 490 for DPB1. A few DR-DQ haplotypes were treated as single units for association and clustering because of strong linkage in the cohort. Among some 400 genotyped donors of the cohort, an average of around 240,000 unique TCR beta nucleotide sequences were sequenced per donor, approximately 20% of them non-productive.

In total, over 600 healthy bone marrow donors made up the cohort. All cohort members were sampled while nominally healthy, although unrecorded immune exposures were likely present. The donor tested CMV seropositive, placing the donor among the approximately 290 seropositive members of the cohort. Every donor gave a peripheral blood sample, and the peripheral blood mononuclear cells from that sample were used for TCR beta sequencing. The Qiagen DNeasy Blood Extraction Kit was used to extract genomic DNA from the blood cell samples. Here is what the overall study found, with its caveats: Compared with equally common non-associated chains, HLA-associated TCR beta chains in a later analysis were more clonally expanded and had lower generation probabilities. Most TCR sequences were observed very rarely across donors, whereas some public TCRs were present in many individuals. Linkage disequilibrium might explain the correlated functional status among segregating V segments, but an unknown experimental factor could not be excluded. In an earlier analysis of a few hundred of the donors, most TCR beta V segments were observed in productive rearrangements about 90% or about 30% of the time, broadly matching IMGT annotations. A later analysis reported that several top co-occurrence clusters appeared linked to parvovirus B19, influenza, CMV and Epstein-Barr virus. According to a later analysis, TCR association rates differed among HLA loci, with DRB1 alleles showing the most associated TCRs and HLA-C alleles showing the fewest. A later genetic analysis reported fewer N-insertions in productive TCRs among donors in an Asian-associated ancestry cluster than the approximately 700-donor mean. A cluster of highly shared sequence variants was judged likely to be a technical artifact of the sequencing pipeline. The 87-base-pair reads could not distinguish some IMGT-functional V segments, including TRBV6-2 and TRBV6-3, so those segments were excluded. Strong co-occurrence of HLA alleles, especially DR and DQ, made assigning TCR associations to individual alleles difficult. A later genetic analysis associated a missense DCLRE1C variant with V-gene and J-gene trimming of TCR beta chains, and an independent cohort replicated the association. Because HLA typing was unavailable for some donors at each locus, only the typed subset was used in association tests. In a later analysis, 15,000 to 20,000 TCR beta sequences were associated with specific HLA alleles at a false discovery rate of 0.05. In the study, around 150 TCR beta chains were listed as associated with cytomegalovirus. A further reported finding was that TCR beta sequences accurately predicted the HLA-A and HLA-B alleles for most subjects in the first cohort. The classifier was reported to diagnose cytomegalovirus status with high specificity and sensitivity in both the original cohort and the validation cohort. Most CMV-associated TCR beta chains appeared to be HLA-restricted in a later analysis, and the HLA associations seemed to be driven largely by CMV exposure. Over 15 rarely observed V segments, including chromosome 9 orphons, were excluded from the earlier analysis of a few hundred of the donors because counts were too low. A few of the identified cytomegalovirus-associated TCR beta chains were confirmed in vitro to be specific for cytomegalovirus antigens. Immune exposure information for the cohort was limited to CMV serostatus. The authors suggested that the approach could potentially be generalized to other disease states and immunological phenotypes. The cohort was sequenced for TCR beta chains only, and without alpha or paired-chain data the features that could be detected were limited. Roughly uniform sequencing depth across donors was assumed in presence/absence analyses, although this assumption may not hold.

Library preparation employed the immunoSEQ multiplex PCR assay. For the multiplex PCR, a mixture combining 60 forward primers for TCR Vbeta segments and 13 reverse primers for TCR Jbeta segments was used. The CDR3 region of rearranged TCR beta genes was amplified from genomic DNA with a multiplex PCR assay. The Illumina HiSeq System was used to sequence the amplified TCR beta libraries as 87-base-pair reads. As for the authors' bioinformatics: In a later analysis, tens of millions of unique TCR beta chains were counted across the 500 to 850 repertoires, and roughly 11 million of these chains were shared by at least two donors. A nearest-neighbor algorithm error-corrected the raw reads and collapsed the reads into unique sequences, merging closely related sequences to remove PCR and sequencing errors. V, D and J gene segments were assigned by aligning CDR3 sequences to IMGT reference sequences. For a sequence to be retained, a match of at least six nucleotides to both a V gene segment and a J gene segment was required. Rearrangements were classified as productive when the CDR3 lacked stop codons and remained in frame with V and J, and all other rearrangements were classified as non-productive. Following IMGT convention, CDR3 was defined as the stretch from the second conserved V-encoded cysteine up to the conserved J-encoded phenylalanine. Sequences without an unambiguous match to a single V gene segment were excluded from the earlier analysis of almost 600 of the donors. An earlier analysis of 500 to 600 of the donors classified V segments as functional when productive rearrangements were above 56.7% and as segregating when the standard deviation between donors was above 5%. To diagnose cytomegalovirus status from the catalog of TCR beta chain sequences, a statistical classification framework was built. In a later analysis, TCR nucleotide sequences were compared against IMGT/GENE-DB human TR gene sequences so that V and J genes could be assigned. In a later analysis, CDR3 sequences and most-parsimonious VDJ recombination scenarios were assigned using the TCRdist pipeline. In a later analysis, each TCR beta chain was defined by its CDR3 amino acid sequence together with its V-gene family, and reads lacking a unique V-gene family were excluded. A later analysis removed several hundred highly shared, low-generation-probability nucleotide sequences to deal with suspected cross-contamination and a sequencing artifact. In a later analysis, a clonal expansion index for each public chain was calculated from normalized within-repertoire ranks of inferred template counts. A later analysis computed generation probabilities with a VDJ recombination model fitted to out-of-frame rearrangements, and checked the results against IGoR. In a later analysis, hypergeometric tests were used to score TCR-TCR, TCR-HLA and TCR-CMV co-occurrence, with a repertoire-size bias correction applied to TCR pairs. In a later analysis, false discovery rates were estimated by permuting HLA or CMV assignments 20 times. A later analysis grouped co-occurring TCRs with DBSCAN, adding TCRdist sequence similarity when clustering within HLA-allele-positive subsets. Co-occurrence clustering excluded repertoires with fewer than 30,000 or more than 120,000 public chains, plus five with anomalous nucleotide sharing. Not all clones reach the TCRdb copy of this immuneACCESS table, which keeps in-frame sequences only. Checked studies attribute under half of the gap to unresolved V genes and leave the rest unexplained. The V and J calls and clone size come from that table; D and trimming were worked out from the DNA. This sample has 110,000 to 150,000 clones in its table, and approximately 81% of those were observed once. The ten largest clones represent 3.5% to 4.5% of the sample.

With regard to this clone: Its binding antigen is unknown. No clone much larger than this one lies a single base away; base qualities are absent.

The CDR3 spans 16 residues, from the cysteine through the phenylalanine. Only the CDR3 part of the read is kept: 48 bases, read in frame from the first base. V was cut back by 4 bases and J by 0 bases, leaving a gap of 14 bases between them. CDR1 SGDLS and CDR2 YYNGEE are derived from the germline V gene. Recombination joined TRBV9 with TRBJ2-1; tentative D gene TRBD1, with 5 bases matching. Sequencing input: PBMCs. The receptor was isolated from a woman aged 40-49 years in good health and CMV-seropositive. The bases read TGTGCCAGCAGCCCCCGACAGTCCAGCTCCTACAATGAGCAGTTCTTC. Translated, this is CASSPRQSSSYNEQFF. The entire variable domain, with the stretches around the CDR3 drawn from the reference TRBV9 and TRBJ2-1 proteins, is DSGVTQTPKHLITATGQRVTLRCSPRSGDLSVYWYQQSLDQGLQFLIQYYNGEERAKGNILERFSAQQFPDLHSELNLSSLELGDSALYFCASSPRQSSSYNEQFFGPGTRLTVL.